This T cell receptor beta chain was identified in a study of blood T cell repertoires in COVID-19. Profiling relied on immunoSEQ multiplex PCR, and the TCRdb table lists in-frame clones only, not all of them. The profile shows about 19,000 clones, more than 75% of them singletons. This CDR3 has 17 amino acids. CDR1 is SGHAT, CDR2 FQNNGV, per germline. The germline V and J ends were trimmed by 5 bases and 1 base, with 18 bases remaining between them. In its sample, this clone was seen once. The sequenced sample was peripheral blood. This chain uses TRBV11-2 with TRBJ2-1, with D tentatively TRBD2 (6 bases). The clonotype originates from a human donor in a cohort sampled during active COVID-19. The CDR3 spells CASSLSLESGSYNEQFF. CDR3 nucleotides: TGTGCCAGCAGCCTCAGTCTTGAAAGCGGGTCCTACAATGAGCAGTTCTTC.